These T cell receptor beta chains were read from a single sample in a study of Graves' ophthalmopathy and Graves' hyperthyroidism. TCRdb re-called the multiplex PCR reads with MiXCR, one entry per CDR3 protein. The table lists 150,000 or so distinct CDR3 sequences, 30% to 45% of them singletons, with around 5.8% in the top ten. Sequencing input: peripheral blood. These receptor sequences come from a woman aged 40 to 50 with Graves' ophthalmopathy. Each CDR3 is given with its conserved first and last residue. The order of the fields is V gene, J gene, D gene, CDR3 protein. A D gene is named only where the DNA matches it firmly.

V: TRBV5-1
J: TRBJ2-7
D: TRBD2
CDR3: CASSLRGLAGDSYEQYF

V: TRBV7-2
J: TRBJ2-7
D: TRBD1
CDR3: CASAKTGTGSF

V: TRBV7-2
J: TRBJ1-6
D: NA
CDR3: CASSLTGTANSPLHF

V: TRBV28
J: TRBJ1-5
D: NA
CDR3: CASSLQVYQPQHF

V: TRBV12-3/TRBV12-4
J: TRBJ1-1
D: NA
CDR3: CASSRITNTEAFF

V: TRBV20-1
J: TRBJ2-7
D: TRBD2
CDR3: CSALRLASGLREQYF

V: TRBV12-3/TRBV12-4
J: TRBJ2-7
D: NA
CDR3: CASSLVELTYEQYF

V: TRBV14
J: TRBJ1-2
D: NA
CDR3: CASSQASAGRYGYTF

V: TRBV6-2/TRBV6-3
J: TRBJ1-5
D: TRBD1
CDR3: CASSPTDRRNQPQHF

V: TRBV6-1
J: TRBJ1-3
D: NA
CDR3: CASSEGGYGNTIYF

V: TRBV28
J: TRBJ1-1
D: NA
CDR3: CASSLYASPTEAFF

V: TRBV7-2
J: TRBJ2-5
D: TRBD2
CDR3: CASSLVTSGSEQETQYF

V: TRBV7-9
J: TRBJ2-2
D: NA
CDR3: CASSLDLANTGELFF

V: TRBV28
J: TRBJ2-4
D: NA
CDR3: CASSLVGKNIQYF

V: TRBV10-3
J: TRBJ2-7
D: NA
CDR3: CAISGGLSVYEQYF

V: TRBV6-2/TRBV6-3
J: TRBJ2-7
D: NA
CDR3: CASSKQPPTYEQYF

V: TRBV7-9
J: TRBJ2-5
D: TRBD1
CDR3: CASSSDRGSGGTQYF

V: TRBV28
J: TRBJ2-6
D: TRBD1
CDR3: CASSGTASGANVLTF

V: TRBV11-2
J: TRBJ1-2
D: NA
CDR3: CASSIEDSTNYGYTF

V: TRBV7-2
J: TRBJ2-4
D: NA
CDR3: CASSPQASAKNIQYF

V: TRBV28
J: TRBJ2-7
D: NA
CDR3: CASTRAHGYEQYF

V: TRBV29-1
J: TRBJ2-5
D: NA
CDR3: CSHGGDRVKETQYF

V: TRBV30
J: TRBJ2-5
D: NA
CDR3: CAWSVGRASYF

V: TRBV20-1
J: TRBJ1-5
D: NA
CDR3: CSANSGSSNQPQHF

V: TRBV12-3/TRBV12-4
J: TRBJ1-3
D: NA
CDR3: CASSFGTGNTIYF

V: TRBV7-9
J: TRBJ1-1
D: NA
CDR3: CASSAGGAEAFF

V: TRBV20-1
J: TRBJ2-7
D: TRBD2
CDR3: CSARGTSGRTSYEQYF

V: TRBV20-1
J: TRBJ1-5
D: NA
CDR3: CSAQYRLSEVMGTQHF

V: TRBV28
J: TRBJ1-2
D: NA
CDR3: CASSGGGKGLLVHYGYTF

V: TRBV2
J: TRBJ1-1
D: NA
CDR3: CASPSGFF

V: TRBV27
J: TRBJ1-5
D: TRBD1
CDR3: CASSRDRGLSNQPQHF

V: TRBV5-1
J: TRBJ1-1
D: NA
CDR3: CASSLGRGANTEAFF

V: TRBV19
J: TRBJ1-5
D: NA
CDR3: CASSSEKEYSNQPQHF

V: TRBV6-5
J: TRBJ2-7
D: NA
CDR3: CASIKLGPNSYEQYF

V: TRBV6-1
J: TRBJ2-5
D: NA
CDR3: CASSLYGGLQETQYF

V: TRBV6-1
J: TRBJ2-5
D: TRBD2
CDR3: CASSESWGGETQYF

V: TRBV7-9
J: TRBJ1-6
D: TRBD1
CDR3: CASSGGQGARNSPLHF

V: TRBV27
J: TRBJ1-1
D: NA
CDR3: CASSLVRDTEAFF

V: TRBV9
J: TRBJ1-1
D: NA
CDR3: CASSVGEGYFAEAFF

V: TRBV12-3/TRBV12-4
J: TRBJ1-3
D: TRBD1
CDR3: CASSLDFYRDSIFSSSGNTIYF

V: TRBV12-3/TRBV12-4
J: TRBJ1-2
D: NA
CDR3: CASRTKPTGLYGYTF

V: TRBV5-1
J: TRBJ1-2
D: NA
CDR3: CASSLEWGLYGYTF

V: TRBV5-1
J: TRBJ2-4
D: NA
CDR3: CASSFASAQFIQYF

V: TRBV6-1
J: TRBJ1-1
D: NA
CDR3: CASSAPWPMNTEAFF

V: TRBV6-2/TRBV6-3
J: TRBJ2-3
D: NA
CDR3: CASSSRDQEWADTQYF

V: TRBV28
J: TRBJ1-5
D: NA
CDR3: CASSVTGLNQPQHF

V: TRBV6-1
J: TRBJ2-7
D: TRBD2
CDR3: CASVLAGNGEQYF

V: TRBV3-1
J: TRBJ1-1
D: NA
CDR3: CASSQVDRNTEAFF

V: TRBV7-9
J: TRBJ2-5
D: NA
CDR3: CASSPPTSQETQYF

V: TRBV2
J: TRBJ1-2
D: NA
CDR3: CASTPNAVNYGYTF

V: TRBV13
J: TRBJ2-5
D: NA
CDR3: CASSLMGETQYF

V: TRBV19
J: TRBJ2-5
D: TRBD1
CDR3: CASSIATGNQETQYF

V: TRBV20-1
J: TRBJ1-1
D: TRBD1
CDR3: CNTGGGNTEAFF

V: TRBV6-5
J: TRBJ1-2
D: NA
CDR3: CASSFPGGKTF

V: TRBV15
J: TRBJ1-1
D: NA
CDR3: CATSSNRALRTEAFF

V: TRBV5-1
J: TRBJ2-7
D: TRBD1
CDR3: CASSLGTGGAYEQYF

V: TRBV28
J: TRBJ1-6
D: TRBD1
CDR3: CASSSDGTGSNSPLHF